Presented here are 28 T cell receptor beta chains from one specimen sequenced in a study of T cell repertoires in cytomegalovirus infection. Their specific antigens are unknown. TCRdb redid the calling of the reads with MiXCR, one entry per CDR3 protein. This sample yields approximately 1,000,000 distinct CDR3 sequences, of which approximately 30% are seen a single time; roughly 12% belongs to the top ten. The source material was cultured CD8+ T cells from PBMCs, sampled from culture after CMV antigen stimulation. The receptors shown here come from a human donor in good health (CMV status not recorded). Some clones in this sample may be carry-over from other donors' samples.

The chain recombines TRBV28 with TRBJ2-3, with 15 bases identical to TRBD2. The CDR3 consists of 16 residues. Germline V gene data show CDR1 as MDHEN and CDR2 as SYDVKM. V lost 4 bases and J lost 4; bases outside the gene matches: 3. The CDR3 loop reads CASSWTSGGAADTQYF. DNA for the CDR3: TGTGCCAGCAGTTGGACTAGCGGGGGGGCGGCAGATACGCAGTATTTT.

This clonotype occurred a few times. V gene TRBV20-1 combines with J gene TRBJ1-6; D not certain. The V gene's germline CDR1 is DFQATT and CDR2 SNEGSKA (reference sequence). Trimming removed 5 bases from V and 6 bases from J, with 20 bases in between. This CDR3 spans 16 amino acids. In DNA form, the CDR3 reads TGCAGTGCTCCCCCCCACGATCCGGGGATTAATTCACCCCTCCACTTT. It translates to CSAPPHDPGINSPLHF.

The rearrangement joins TRBV12-5 to TRBJ2-5; perhaps TRBD2 as D (6 bases). The germline V and J ends were trimmed by 2 bases and 5 bases, with 15 bases remaining between them. Germline CDR1 LGHNT, CDR2 FRNRAP. This CDR3 is built from 15 residues. CDR3 DNA sequence: TGTGCTAGTGGTTTGTGGGAGGTGTATTCGGAGACCCAGTACTTC. This encodes CASGLWEVYSETQYF. Full variable domain (rest looked up from reference TRBV12-5 and TRBJ2-5): DARVTQTPRHKVTEMGQEVTMRCQPILGHNTVFWYRQTMMQGLELLAYFRNRAPLDDSGMPKDRFSAEMPDATLATLKIQPSEPRDSAVYFCASGLWEVYSETQYFGPGTRLLVL.

This clonotype was seen only a few times. V is TRBV27 and J is TRBJ1-2; unclear D gene. The CDR3 has 13 residues. The ends were cut back, 4 bases at V and 4 bases at J, with 10 bases in the middle. Germline-derived CDR1 and CDR2 are MNHEY and SMNVEV (reference sequence). The CDR3 coding sequence is TGTGCCAGCAGTTACGGCAGCGGCTATGGCTACACCTTC. Protein product: CASSYGSGYGYTF.

This clonotype was observed a few times. The chain is built from TRBV6-5 and TRBJ2-7, with D tentatively TRBD1 or TRBD2 (5 bases each). CDR1 and CDR2 from the germline V gene are MNHEY and SVGAGI. Trimming cost V 2 bases and J 6 bases, with 11 bases left between them. CDR3 size: 13 residues. The CDR3 DNA sequence: TGTGCCAGCAGTTACGGACCAGGGAGCGAGCAGTACGTC. Its protein product is CASSYGPGSEQYV.

J is TRBJ2-3 and V is TRBV29-1; D unclear. This CDR3 spans 15 amino acids. Between the trimmed V and J ends, which lost 0 bases and 2 bases, there was a span of 12 bases. The germline V gene encodes CDR1 SQVTM and CDR2 ANQGSEA. CDR3 sequence reads: CSVEDHDGNTDTQYF. The DNA for the CDR3 is TGCAGCGTTGAAGATCACGACGGAAACACAGATACGCAGTATTTT.

V is TRBV5-1 and J is TRBJ2-3, with 7 positions matching TRBD1. J was trimmed by 2 bases and V by 7 bases; bases with no gene match: 4. This CDR3 spans 13 amino acids. The V gene's germline CDR1 is SGHRS and CDR2 YFSETQ. CDR3 sequence (DNA): TGCGCCAGCCTCGGGACAGTCACAGATACGCAGTATTTT. Protein: CASLGTVTDTQYF.

This sequence joins TRBV27 and TRBJ2-7; a weak D match, TRBD2 (6 bases). Trimming took off 5 bases at V and 2 bases at J, with 13 bases between the two ends. This CDR3 comprises 14 residues. Per germline, CDR1 MNHEY and CDR2 SMNVEV (reference sequence). The CDR3 DNA sequence: TGTGCCAGCAGTCCTGGGACTGAAACCTACGAGCAGTACGTC. Its translation is CASSPGTETYEQYV.

This chain joins TRBV27 and TRBJ2-3, with TRBD1 identical over 9 bases. From germline, CDR1 is MNHEY and CDR2 SMNVEV (reference sequence). This CDR3 has 12 amino acids. The V segment lost 10 bases and the J segment 5 bases; nucleotides outside the gene matches: 4. In nucleotides, the CDR3 is TGTGCCATCGGGACAGGGAGAGATACGCAGTATTTT. Translating gives CAIGTGRDTQYF.

This clonotype appeared a few times. The gene calls are TRBV6-2 or TRBV6-3 and TRBJ2-1, with unresolved D. CDR3 size: 13 residues. V lost 5 bases and J 1 base, leaving 6 bases between the germline ends. Germline loops: CDR1 MNHEY, CDR2 SVGEGT. The CDR3 nucleotides read TGTGCCAGCAGTCGTCCATCCTACAATGAGCAGTTCTTC. This encodes CASSRPSYNEQFF.

The chain carries TRBV6-6 and TRBJ2-5; D is perhaps TRBD1 (7 bases). V gave up 7 bases and J gave up 5 bases, with 11 bases separating them. The CDR3 is made up of 12 amino acids. From germline, CDR1 is MNHNY and CDR2 SVGAGI (reference sequence). The CDR3 sequence: CASKQGRETQYF. In DNA, the CDR3 is TGTGCCAGCAAACAGGGGAGGGAGACCCAGTACTTC.

With respect to this clonotype: A much more abundant neighbour one base away suggests this may be a read error. This sequence joins TRBV9 and TRBJ2-5; perhaps TRBD2 as D (7 bases). Germline V gene sequence: CDR1 SGDLS, CDR2 YYNGEE. CDR3 length: 14 residues. CDR3 in amino acids: CASSGGGGREIQYF. The CDR3 nucleotides read TGTGCCAGCAGCGGAGGGGGGGGTCGAGAGATCCAGTACTTC.

This chain connects TRBV10-3 to TRBJ2-5; TRBD2 is a possible D gene (6 bases). CDR1 and CDR2 (germline): ENHRY, SYGVKD. Trimming left V 0 bases short and J 4 bases short, with 9 bases between. The CDR3 length is 14 residues. The CDR3 region is CAISESEGRETQYF. The CDR3 DNA reads TGTGCCATCAGTGAGTCGGAGGGGAGAGAGACCCAGTACTTC.

The sample holds a few counts of this clonotype. The chain recombines TRBV27 with TRBJ2-1; TRBD2 matches 10 bases. The CDR3 contains 18 residues. V gave up 5 bases and J gave up 4 bases; unmatched junction bases: 14. CDR1 is MNHEY and CDR2 is SMNVEV in the germline V gene (reference sequence). Here the CDR3 DNA reads TGTGCCAGCAGTCCCTTACCCCTCAGGACTAGCGGATACAATGAGCAGTTCTTC. As protein: CASSPLPLRTSGYNEQFF.

The chain has TRBV12-3 or TRBV12-4 and TRBJ2-6; D ambiguous. The length of the CDR3 is 18 residues. V was trimmed by 3 bases and J by 0 bases, leaving 15 bases between them. The CDR3 DNA sequence: TGTGCCAGCAGTTTGTCGGCAGGACCTTACTCTGGGGCCAACGTCCTGACTTTC. Amino acid sequence: CASSLSAGPYSGANVLTF.

The chain couples TRBV7-6 to TRBJ2-7; 12 positions match TRBD1. CDR3 length: 16 residues. Germline CDR1 is SGHVS and CDR2 is FNYEAQ. The ends lost 5 bases at V and 6 bases at J; junction bases unmatched: 11. Written as DNA, the CDR3 is TGTGCCAGCAGCCTGGGACAGGGGGCGAACTTTTGCGAGCAGTACGTC. Protein sequence: CASSLGQGANFCEQYV.

Only a few counts were recorded for this clonotype. The gene calls are TRBV6-6 and TRBJ2-1; D ambiguous. V lost 0 bases and J lost 9, with 3 bases in between. The CDR3 runs 11 residues. Germline CDR1 and CDR2: MNHNY and SVGAGI (reference sequence). The CDR3 spells CASSYSIEQFF. The CDR3 DNA sequence: TGTGCCAGCAGTTACTCGATTGAGCAGTTCTTC.

The chain links TRBV29-1 to TRBJ2-7; 9 nucleotides line up with TRBD1. J gave up 6 bases and V 1 base, and 10 bases lay outside the gene matches. CDR3 length: 15 residues. Germline V gives CDR1 SQVTM, CDR2 ANQGSEA. The DNA of the CDR3 is TGCAGCGTTGAAGGAAGTGAGGACAGGGGCCTCGAGCAGTACTTC. This encodes CSVEGSEDRGLEQYF.

This clonotype showed up just a few times. The chain has TRBV7-9 and TRBJ1-1; no reliable D call. V was clipped by 4 bases and J by 1 base, with 13 bases between them. Looked up from germline, CDR1 is SEHNR and CDR2 is FQNEAQ (reference sequence). The CDR3 contains 15 residues. The CDR3 sequence: CASSSEEDPNTEAFF. For the CDR3, the DNA is TGTGCCAGCAGCTCAGAGGAGGATCCGAACACTGAAGCTTTCTTT.

This clonotype was detected many times. The V call is TRBV12-3 or TRBV12-4, the J call TRBJ2-7; D might be TRBD1 (6 bases). This CDR3 has 13 residues. Trimming cost V 5 bases and J 2 bases, with 10 bases left between them. The CDR3 is CASSLRTAYEQYV. The DNA of the CDR3 is TGTGCCAGCAGTCTACGGACAGCCTACGAGCAGTACGTC.

The V and J genes are TRBV7-9 and TRBJ1-1; tentatively, D is TRBD1 (5 bases). CDR1 and CDR2 (germline): SEHNR, FQNEAQ (reference sequence). The CDR3 length is 14 residues. V was trimmed by 5 bases and J by 4 bases, leaving 14 bases between them. CDR3 sequence: CASSPRDGITEAFF. CDR3 DNA: TGTGCCAGCAGCCCCAGGGACGGGATCACTGAAGCTTTCTTT.

The V call is TRBV7-9, the J call TRBJ2-5, with unresolved D. The CDR3 runs to 14 residues. Germline CDR1 is SEHNR and CDR2 is FQNEAQ (reference sequence). The germline V and J ends were trimmed by 4 bases and 11 bases, with 20 bases remaining between them. Here the CDR3 reads CASSWKGPLLGQYF. As DNA, the CDR3 is TGTGCCAGCAGCTGGAAAGGACCACTCCTGGGTCAGTACTTC.

In regard to this clonotype: A much more abundant neighbour one base away suggests this may be a read error. The chain combines TRBV7-9 with TRBJ1-4, with D perhaps TRBD1 (6 bases). The CDR3 covers 14 residues. CDR1 SEHNR and CDR2 FQNEAQ come from the germline V gene (reference sequence). The CDR3 coding sequence is TGTGTCAGCAACCCAAGGGAGGGGGATGAAAAACTGTTTTTT. Translated, it gives CVSNPREGDEKLFF. Based on the CDR3 plus reference TRBV7-9 and TRBJ1-4, the full variable domain is DTGVSQNPRHKITKRGQNVTFRCDPISEHNRLYWYRQTLGQGPEFLTYFQNEAQLEKSRLLSDRFSAERPKGSFSTLEIQRTEQGDSAMYLCVSNPREGDEKLFFGSGTQLSVL.

This clonotype was observed a handful of times. CDR3 region: CASSLGLSTEAFF. The CDR3 DNA reads TGTGCCAGCAGCTTAGGGCTGAGCACTGAAGCTTTCTTT. The chain recombines TRBV7-9 with TRBJ1-1, with D unclear. The CDR3 contains 13 residues. V was clipped by 1 base and J by 4 bases, with 7 bases between them. Per germline, CDR1 SEHNR and CDR2 FQNEAQ (reference sequence).

The chain joins TRBV27 to TRBJ1-5; D is undetermined. The length of the CDR3 is 13 residues. Germline lookup yields CDR1 MNHEY and CDR2 SMNVEV (reference sequence). Trimming left V 6 bases short and J 5 bases short, with 11 bases between. CDR3 amino acids: CASSRTDHQPQHF. The CDR3 coding sequence is TGTGCCAGCAGCCGGACTGATCATCAGCCCCAGCATTTT.

The chain uses TRBV7-9 and TRBJ1-1; D remains ambiguous. The germline gives CDR1 SEHNR, CDR2 FQNEAQ (reference sequence). V lost 5 bases and J 6 bases, leaving 10 bases between the germline ends. The CDR3 length is 12 residues. The CDR3 loop is CASSASKAEAFF. The CDR3 DNA follows: TGTGCCAGCAGCGCTTCTAAGGCTGAAGCTTTCTTT.

This clonotype showed up many times. This chain connects TRBV7-2 to TRBJ2-5, with D perhaps matching TRBD1 or TRBD2 (5 bases each). Trimming removed 5 bases from V and 6 bases from J, with 13 bases in between. Looked up from germline, CDR1 is SGHTA and CDR2 is FQGNSA. The CDR3 is 13 residues long. The CDR3 here is CASSLGTVQTQYF. In nucleotides, the CDR3 is TGTGCCAGCAGCCTGGGGACGGTTCAGACCCAGTACTTC.

This clonotype has a handful of counts. The chain joins TRBV27 to TRBJ1-2; unclear D gene. The V end lost 4 bases, the J end lost 7 bases, and 7 bases lay between the germline ends. The CDR3 runs 11 residues. Germline assignment: CDR1 MNHEY and CDR2 SMNVEV (reference sequence). The chain's CDR3 is CASSSASGYTF. The CDR3 DNA follows: TGTGCCAGCAGTTCGGCGAGTGGCTACACCTTC.